The 30 T cell receptor beta chains in this list originate from one sample, sequenced in a study of response to subunit inactivated influenza vaccine. MiXCR, applied by TCRdb to the RT-PCR reads, yields one record per CDR3 protein. The sample has about 780,000 distinct CDR3 sequences, approximately 17% seen once. Source: PBMCs from blood, taken approximately 5 days after vaccination. These receptors all come from a man aged 45 to 65 who received an inactivated influenza vaccine.

This clonotype was observed a handful of times. The J gene is TRBJ2-3, the V gene TRBV10-3; 7 bases map to TRBD2. The CDR3 has 15 amino acids. Germline V lookup: CDR1 ENHRY, CDR2 SYGVKD. With V trimmed by 0 bases and J by 4 bases, 4 bases remained unmatched. CDR3 coding DNA: TGTGCCATCAGTGAGTCGGGAGGGGTGGCAGATACGCAGTATTTT. Translated: CAISESGGVADTQYF.

The chain carries TRBV20-1 and TRBJ2-4; perhaps TRBD2 as D (5 bases). This CDR3 is 15 amino acids long. Per the germline V gene, CDR1 is DFQATT and CDR2 is SNEGSKA (reference sequence). Trimming removed 1 base at V and 6 bases at J, with 16 bases between. This CDR3 is CSARGVPGKGNIQYF. In DNA, the CDR3 is TGCAGTGCTAGAGGAGTCCCCGGGAAGGGAAACATTCAGTACTTC.

J is TRBJ1-1 and V is TRBV6-1, with TRBD1 matching over 7 bases. CDR1 MNHNS and CDR2 SASEGT come from the germline V gene. The CDR3 contains 16 residues. V was clipped by 6 bases and J by 4 bases; unmatched bases: 14. As DNA, the CDR3 is TGTGCCAGCAGCCCTCGACCGGTTACAGGGGCCACTGAAGCTTTCTTT. This gives the protein CASSPRPVTGATEAFF.

The CDR3 region has the DNA TGTGCCAGCAGCTTAGCCCCGGGACAGGGACAGCCCCAGCATTTT. Amino acids: CASSLAPGQGQPQHF. V usage is TRBV7-2 and J usage is TRBJ1-5, with 9 bases identical to TRBD1. The V gene's germline CDR1 is SGHTA and CDR2 FQGNSA. V was clipped by 0 bases and J by 7 bases; unmatched bases: 4. The CDR3 loop spans 15 amino acids.

The J gene is TRBJ2-7, the V gene TRBV6-2 or TRBV6-3; the D is unclear. This CDR3 has 11 residues. Germline CDR1 reads MNHEY; CDR2 reads SVGEGT. Trimming shortened V by 6 bases and J by 3 bases, and 6 bases separated the two germline ends. The CDR3 DNA sequence: TGTGCCAGCAGAAAACTCTACGAGCAGTACTTC. Its protein product is CASRKLYEQYF.

This clonotype was counted a few times. V and J are TRBV5-1 and TRBJ1-2, with 8 bases aligning to TRBD1. The V segment lost 2 bases and the J segment 2 bases; nucleotides outside the gene matches: 5. Germline-derived CDR1 and CDR2 are SGHRS and YFSETQ. The CDR3 length is 15 residues. CDR3 sequence (DNA): TGCGCCAGCAGCTTTTGGGACAGGACCAACTATGGCTACACCTTC. This encodes CASSFWDRTNYGYTF.

The chain is built from TRBV20-1 and TRBJ1-5, with TRBD1 as a possible D gene (5 bases). The CDR3 runs 12 residues. V was clipped by 2 bases and J by 9 bases, with 11 bases between them. Germline CDR1 reads DFQATT; CDR2 reads SNEGSKA (reference sequence). CDR3 amino acids: CSARSGGGPQHF. The CDR3, as DNA: TGCAGTGCTAGAAGCGGCGGGGGGCCCCAGCATTTT.

The gene calls are TRBV4-2 and TRBJ1-4; 7 bases align to TRBD1. CDR1 LGHNA and CDR2 YNFKEQ come from the germline V gene. The J segment lost 13 bases and the V segment lost 4 bases, leaving 15 bases of the junction unmatched. This CDR3 contains 15 residues. CDR3 protein: CASSPGTASAYSLFF. For the CDR3, the DNA is TGTGCCAGCAGCCCGGGGACAGCTTCCGCTTACTCACTGTTTTTT.

V and J are TRBV6-5 and TRBJ2-6, with 9 positions matching TRBD1. CDR1 is MNHEY, CDR2 SVGAGI, per germline. V was clipped by 2 bases and J by 6 bases; unmatched bases: 5. This CDR3 is built from 16 residues. The CDR3 bases are TGTGCCAGCAGTTACACCCGGACAGGGGCGGCCAACGTCCTGACTTTC. Translation: CASSYTRTGAANVLTF.

This chain connects TRBV27 to TRBJ2-6, with 8 bases lining up with TRBD1. CDR1 is MNHEY and CDR2 is SMNVEV in the germline V gene (reference sequence). The CDR3 runs 18 residues. Unmatched junction bases numbered 14, after V lost 10 bases and J lost 0 bases. The CDR3 is CATHLSGTGVSGANVLTF. DNA of the CDR3: TGTGCCACACATCTTTCCGGGACAGGAGTCTCTGGGGCCAACGTCCTGACTTTC.

The DNA of the CDR3 is TGTGCCAGCAGCTCCCGGTGGACGGACTCCTACGAGCAGTACTTC. As protein: CASSSRWTDSYEQYF. The chain is built from TRBV5-6 and TRBJ2-7; the D is unclear. The V end lost 3 bases, the J end lost 0 bases, and 13 bases lay between the germline ends. Germline values: CDR1 SGHDT, CDR2 YYEEEE. This CDR3 is built from 15 residues.

This clonotype showed up just a few times. The chain uses TRBV24-1 and TRBJ2-4; perhaps TRBD2 as D (6 bases). Germline V lookup: CDR1 KGHDR, CDR2 SFDVKD. Trimming removed 3 bases from V and 0 bases from J, with 11 bases in between. This CDR3 has 16 residues. CDR3 DNA sequence: TGTGCCACCAGTGATACGGGACTCCGAGCCAAAAACATTCAGTACTTC. It codes for CATSDTGLRAKNIQYF.

This chain joins TRBV20-1 and TRBJ2-7, with 10 positions matching TRBD1. Germline assignment: CDR1 DFQATT and CDR2 SNEGSKA (reference sequence). J gave up 6 bases and V 3 bases, and 2 bases lay outside the gene matches. CDR3 length equals 12 residues. The DNA of the CDR3 is TGCAGTGCTAGCCGGACAGGGGGCGAGCAGTACTTC. Translated: CSASRTGGEQYF.

This clonotype was counted at least ten times. V is TRBV19 and J is TRBJ1-1, with D unresolved. The CDR3 runs to 14 residues. The germline V gene has CDR1 LNHDA and CDR2 SQIVND (reference sequence). The ends were cut back, 1 base at V and 6 bases at J, with 12 bases in the middle. CDR3 sequence: CASSIGLARPEAFF. CDR3 coding DNA: TGTGCCAGTAGTATAGGCCTTGCCAGGCCTGAAGCTTTCTTT.

This clonotype was counted only a few times. This sequence joins TRBV2 and TRBJ1-1; D is ambiguous. The germline CDR1 and CDR2 sequences are SNHLY and FYNNEI. The CDR3 consists of 16 residues. Trimming removed 0 bases from V and 4 bases from J, with 15 bases in between. In DNA form, the CDR3 reads TGTGCCAGCAGTGAAGCGTCAGGTTGGGGAAGCACTGAAGCTTTCTTT. Translation: CASSEASGWGSTEAFF.

A word on this clonotype: The junction departs from the called germline gene at one end, perhaps through a read error. This chain links TRBV5-6 with TRBJ2-5, with D perhaps assigned TRBD1 or TRBD2 (5 bases each). This CDR3 has 11 amino acids. The germline gives CDR1 SGHDT, CDR2 YYEEEE. CDR3 in amino acids: CASSLGVGAQF. In DNA form, the CDR3 reads TGTGCCAGCAGCTTGGGGGTCGGGGCCCAGTTC.

This clonotype came up a few times. The gene calls are TRBV12-3 or TRBV12-4 and TRBJ2-3; 12 nucleotides align to TRBD2. The CDR3 contains 16 residues. Unmatched junction bases numbered 6, after V lost 8 bases and J lost 0 bases. CDR3 nucleotide sequence: TGTGCCAGCCTGCCTAGCGGGAGGGTGAGCACAGATACGCAGTATTTT. Encoded protein: CASLPSGRVSTDTQYF.

This clonotype was observed a few times. The chain has TRBV10-2 and TRBJ1-1; D is unclear. CDR1 and CDR2 (germline): WSHSY, SAAADI. The V end was cut by 0 bases, the J end by 10 bases, with 9 bases between. The CDR3 extends over 12 amino acids. The DNA for the CDR3 is TGCGCCAGCAGTGAGTCGAGAACAGCAGCTTTCTTT. This sequence encodes CASSESRTAAFF.

This clonotype was recorded many times. This rearrangement joins TRBV6-1 to TRBJ2-1; D may be TRBD2 (7 bases). The CDR3 extends over 12 amino acids. The germline CDR1 and CDR2 sequences are MNHNS and SASEGT. V lost 6 bases and J 7 bases, leaving 10 bases between the germline ends. CDR3 sequence reads: CASRKGGNEQFF. The CDR3 nucleotides are TGTGCCAGCAGGAAGGGGGGGAATGAGCAGTTCTTC.

This clonotype was seen only a few times. The rearrangement uses TRBV6-5 and TRBJ2-7; D is unresolved. The CDR3 runs to 14 residues. Germline V gene sequence: CDR1 MNHEY, CDR2 SVGAGI. V was trimmed by 0 bases and J by 4 bases, leaving 10 bases between them. CDR3 sequence (DNA): TGTGCCAGCAGTTACTCGATAAGGCTATACGAGCAGTACTTC. Its translation: CASSYSIRLYEQYF.

The genes are TRBV7-2 and TRBJ1-5; the match to TRBD1 covers 9 bases. CDR1 and CDR2 (germline): SGHTA, FQGNSA. Germline trimming cut 5 bases from V and 2 bases from J; bases unmatched to any gene: 4. The CDR3 is 15 amino acids. DNA of the CDR3: TGTGCCAGCAGCATACAGGGGGCGCGCAATCAGCCCCAGCATTTT. It specifies CASSIQGARNQPQHF.

There are a few counts of this clonotype. The chain carries TRBV10-3 and TRBJ2-3; weak D call: TRBD2 (5 bases). The CDR3 is 14 amino acids. The V end was cut by 6 bases, the J end by 0 bases, with 10 bases between. Looked up from germline, CDR1 is ENHRY and CDR2 is SYGVKD. The CDR3 DNA follows: TGTGCCATCAGAGACTCGGGAAGCACAGATACGCAGTATTTT. Translating gives CAIRDSGSTDTQYF.

This clonotype was recorded a few times. The rearrangement links TRBV12-3 or TRBV12-4 to TRBJ2-7, with 10 bases that match TRBD1. The length of the CDR3 is 14 residues. With 4 bases clipped from V and 6 bases from J, the junction kept 6 bases outside the gene matches. The CDR3 DNA sequence: TGTGCCAGCAGTTCAAGGGACAGGGGAGCCGAGCAGTACTTC. It is translated as CASSSRDRGAEQYF.

DNA for the CDR3: TGCGCCAGCAGCCCCCCGGCAGGGGCGGCGGGCTACACCTTC. Residues: CASSPPAGAAGYTF. The V gene is TRBV4-1, the J gene TRBJ1-2; D might be TRBD1 (6 bases). CDR3 size: 14 residues. The V end was cut by 4 bases, the J end by 8 bases, with 17 bases between. Germline CDR1 is MGHRA and CDR2 is YSYEKL.

There are a few counts of this clonotype. The CDR3 nucleotides read TGTGCCAGCAGTTTGAAGGGCCCCTGGGCCCAGTACTTC. Translating gives CASSLKGPWAQYF. The chain is built from TRBV27 and TRBJ2-5; D not resolved. Germline values: CDR1 MNHEY, CDR2 SMNVEV (reference sequence). V lost 3 bases and J 9 bases, leaving 14 bases between the germline ends. The CDR3 extends over 13 amino acids.

This clonotype has a count of ten or more. The V call is TRBV5-1, the J call TRBJ2-7; possible D gene TRBD1, 6 bases. Trimming shortened V by 3 bases and J by 2 bases, and 9 bases separated the two germline ends. CDR1 is SGHRS and CDR2 is YFSETQ in the germline V gene. CDR3 length equals 13 residues. CDR3 in DNA: TGCGCCAGCAGCTCGACAGGACCCTACGAGCAGTACTTC. Translation: CASSSTGPYEQYF.

This clonotype was found a few times. The chain carries TRBV5-1 and TRBJ2-1; D may be TRBD1 (6 bases). The CDR3 spans 15 residues. V was shortened by 6 bases and J by 1 base, with 14 bases between the two germline ends. Germline assignment: CDR1 SGHRS and CDR2 YFSETQ. CDR3 sequence reads: CASNEGGPSYNEQFF. The CDR3 nucleotides read TGCGCCAGCAACGAAGGGGGTCCTTCCTACAATGAGCAGTTCTTC.

This clonotype turned up a few times. The rearrangement links TRBV20-1 to TRBJ2-1; 12 bases map to TRBD2. From germline, CDR1 is DFQATT and CDR2 SNEGSKA (reference sequence). V trimming: 5 bases; J trimming: 4 bases; junction bases outside the gene matches: 6. This CDR3 comprises 15 residues. CDR3 bases: TGCAGTGCTGACGGACTAGCGGGGCGGTACAATGAGCAGTTCTTC. It translates to CSADGLAGRYNEQFF.

This clonotype was counted only a few times. V usage is TRBV10-3 and J usage is TRBJ2-7; D is perhaps TRBD2 (5 bases). Germline CDR1 ENHRY, CDR2 SYGVKD. The CDR3 has 13 amino acids. Trimming shortened V by 6 bases and J by 0 bases, and 9 bases separated the two germline ends. Written as DNA, the CDR3 is TGTGCCATCAGAGAGGGCATCTCCTACGAGCAGTACTTC. Amino acids: CAIREGISYEQYF.

The table lists this clonotype with many counts. The chain employs TRBV5-5 and TRBJ2-3; D not certain. V lost 0 bases, J lost 2 bases, and 7 bases lay in between. CDR3 length equals 14 residues. The germline gives CDR1 SGHKS, CDR2 YYEKEE (reference sequence). The CDR3 DNA reads as TGTGCCAGCAGCTTGGCCTTTATCACAGATACGCAGTATTTT. Translation: CASSLAFITDTQYF. The full variable domain, with the rest looked up from reference TRBV5-5 and TRBJ2-3, is DAGVTQSPTHLIKTRGQQVTLRCSPISGHKSVSWYQQVLGQGPQFIFQYYEKEERGRGNFPDRFSARQFPNYSSELNVNALLLGDSALYLCASSLAFITDTQYFGPGTRLTVL.